This passage covers 9 T cell receptor beta chains from one sample sequenced in a study of cytomegalovirus exposure and HLA in healthy donors. PCR primers comprised 60 Vbeta and 13 Jbeta primers. Sequenced by immunoSEQ multiplex PCR; TCRdb stores in-frame clones only, minus some. Of approximately 82,000 clones in the sample, roughly 79% are singletons; the top ten hold 1.5% to 2%. The sample was PBMCs. The receptor set was obtained from a man in his forties or fifties in good health and CMV-seronegative.

This chain uses TRBV10-3 with TRBJ2-1, with TRBD1 matching over 11 bases. V was clipped by 8 bases and J by 7 bases; unmatched bases: 7. Germline lookup yields CDR1 ENHRY and CDR2 SYGVKD. The CDR3 runs 14 residues. The DNA of the CDR3 is TGTGCCATCGGTTCTGGACAGGGGGCGAATGAGCAGTTCTTC. Translating gives CAIGSGQGANEQFF.

J is TRBJ1-1 and V is TRBV5-5; TRBD1 might be the D (5 bases). Germline V gene sequence: CDR1 SGHKS, CDR2 YYEKEE (reference sequence). This CDR3 comprises 13 residues. V dropped 7 bases and J dropped 1 base, with 11 bases sitting between them. The CDR3 sequence is CASGNTGNTEAFF. The CDR3 DNA reads as TGTGCCAGCGGAAATACAGGGAACACTGAAGCTTTCTTT.

This clone was counted between two and nine times. The chain has TRBV6-1 and TRBJ2-3, with D possibly matching TRBD2 (6 bases). The CDR3 loop spans 14 amino acids. The germline gives CDR1 MNHNS, CDR2 SASEGT. The germline V and J ends were trimmed by 5 bases and 8 bases, with 17 bases remaining between them. The CDR3 spells CASSPGLTIGTQYF. The CDR3 coding sequence is TGTGCCAGCAGTCCGGGACTCACAATCGGTACGCAGTATTTT.

As for this clone: One junction end disagrees with the germline gene, perhaps due to a read error. V usage is TRBV5-5 and J usage is TRBJ2-7; 8 nucleotides align to TRBD2. The germline gives CDR1 SGHKS, CDR2 YYEKEE (reference sequence). This CDR3 is built from 12 residues. Here the CDR3 DNA reads TGTGCCAGCAGCCAACACGACGGGCGGGAGGACTTC. As protein: CASSQHDGREDF.

The chain carries TRBV4-1 and TRBJ1-4, with TRBD1 matching over 9 bases. V dropped 0 bases and J dropped 10; count of bases not matched to a gene: 3. Looked up from germline, CDR1 is MGHRA and CDR2 is YSYEKL. The CDR3 extends over 14 amino acids. CDR3 sequence reads: CASSQEGTGRKLFF. DNA for the CDR3: TGCGCCAGCAGCCAAGAAGGGACAGGGAGAAAACTGTTTTTT.

The chain links TRBV7-9 to TRBJ1-5; a weak D match, TRBD1 (6 bases). CDR1 is SEHNR, CDR2 FQNEAQ, per germline (reference sequence). This CDR3 spans 17 amino acids. V was trimmed by 2 bases and J by 4 bases, leaving 18 bases between them. The CDR3 coding sequence is TGTGCCAGCAGCTTACTTCTTTCCAGGGGAAGGAATCAGCCCCAGCATTTT. This sequence encodes CASSLLLSRGRNQPQHF. The whole variable domain, filled in from reference TRBV7-9 and TRBJ1-5, reads DTGVSQNPRHKITKRGQNVTFRCDPISEHNRLYWYRQTLGQGPEFLTYFQNEAQLEKSRLLSDRFSAERPKGSFSTLEIQRTEQGDSAMYLCASSLLLSRGRNQPQHFGDGTRLSIL.

The rearrangement links TRBV11-2 to TRBJ1-2, with a tentative D call TRBD1 (5 bases). V lost 4 bases to trimming and J lost 4 bases, with 10 bases between them. Germline V gene lookup returns CDR1 SGHAT and CDR2 FQNNGV. CDR3 length: 13 residues. The CDR3 reads CASSSSGPYGYTF. The DNA of the CDR3 is TGTGCCAGCAGCTCCTCAGGGCCCTATGGCTACACCTTC. Filled out from reference TRBV11-2 and TRBJ1-2, the complete variable domain reads EAGVAQSPRYKIIEKRQSVAFWCNPISGHATLYWYQQILGQGPKLLIQFQNNGVVDDSQLPKDRFSAERLKGVDSTLKIQPAKLEDSAVYLCASSSSGPYGYTFGSGTRLTVV.

As concerns this clone: The junction departs from germline at one end; a sequencing error may be responsible. This specimen includes other DNA sequences encoding the same CDR3. CDR3 loop: CASSLGDRGRHEQYF. The CDR3 bases are TGCGCCAGCAGCTTAGGAGACAGGGGGCGGCACGAGCAGTACTTC. This chain connects TRBV7-3 to TRBJ2-7; TRBD1 matches at 10 bases. Germline CDR1 and CDR2: SGHTA and FQGTGA. CDR3 length equals 15 residues. The complete variable domain, with remaining parts taken from reference TRBV7-3 and TRBJ2-7, reads GAGVSQTPSNKVTEKGKYVELRCDPISGHTALYWYRQSLGQGPEFLIYFQGTGAADDSGLPNDRFFAVRPEGSVSTLKIQRTERGDSAVYLCASSLGDRGRHEQYFGPGTRLTVT.

This sequence joins TRBV7-9 and TRBJ2-3; no reliable D call. This CDR3 comprises 15 residues. The germline CDR1 and CDR2 sequences are SEHNR and FQNEAQ (reference sequence). Deletions cut 4 bases from V and 6 bases from J, with 17 bases between. This chain's CDR3 is CASSSWLDSSDTQYF. Written as DNA, the CDR3 is TGTGCCAGCAGCTCTTGGCTAGATTCGTCGGATACGCAGTATTTT.